The 22 T cell receptor beta chains below were found in one sample sequenced in a study of beta chain features in type 1 diabetes. Expressed TCRB transcripts were sequenced after all isolated RNA was converted to cDNA. Using immunoSEQ multiplex PCR, the repertoire was profiled, and TCRdb retains in-frame clones only, with some absent. Among some 270,000 clones, around an eighth were seen once, and the ten largest hold approximately 0.024%. The sample comprised naive CD4+ T cells from blood. Receptor source: a woman aged 40-49 years in good health.

The chain links TRBV9 to TRBJ2-3; 8 bases map to TRBD2. Germline lookup yields CDR1 SGDLS and CDR2 YYNGEE. CDR3 size: 16 residues. The ends lost 0 bases at V and 2 bases at J; junction bases unmatched: 5. This CDR3 reads CASSVVSSGYTDTQYF. The CDR3, as DNA: TGTGCCAGCAGCGTAGTATCTAGCGGGTACACAGATACGCAGTATTTT.

This sequence joins TRBV6-6 and TRBJ2-4, with D perhaps matching TRBD1 (6 bases). Trimming removed 6 bases at V and 1 base at J, with 13 bases between. Germline V gene sequence: CDR1 MNHNY, CDR2 SVGAGI (reference sequence). CDR3 length: 15 amino acids. The CDR3 region is CASRQGSRAKNIQYF. CDR3 DNA sequence: TGTGCCAGCAGGCAGGGGAGTAGGGCCAAAAACATTCAGTACTTC.

In this sample, this clone turned up a few times. The limits of the CDR3 on the DNA are not certain, so only TCRdb's listed CDR3 is given. The chain joins TRBV7-9 to TRBJ1-1. A total of 13 residues make up the CDR3, ends included. Per the germline V gene, CDR1 is SEHNR and CDR2 is FQNEAQ (reference sequence). CDR3 region: CASSPSGRGEAFF.

V gene TRBV6-4 combines with J gene TRBJ2-3; 8 bases match TRBD1. The CDR3 loop spans 13 amino acids. Trimming cost V 4 bases and J 6 bases; bases outside gene matches: 3. Germline values: CDR1 MRHNA, CDR2 SNTAGT. The DNA for the CDR3 is TGTGCCAGCAGTGGGAACAGGGGGGATACGCAGTATTTT. Translation: CASSGNRGDTQYF.

This clone was observed a handful of times. The chain carries TRBV18 and TRBJ2-3; the match to TRBD1 covers 7 bases. The J segment lost 5 bases and the V segment lost 2 bases, leaving 7 bases of the junction unmatched. Per the germline V gene, CDR1 is KGHSH and CDR2 is LQKENI. This CDR3 contains 15 residues. The CDR3 reads CASSPVRGQKDTQYF. CDR3 coding DNA: TGTGCCAGCTCACCAGTAAGGGGGCAGAAAGATACGCAGTATTTT.

This clone has a handful of counts. This rearrangement joins TRBV18 to TRBJ1-1; D is perhaps TRBD1 (6 bases). V lost 6 bases to trimming and J lost 5 bases, with 10 bases between them. Looked up from germline, CDR1 is KGHSH and CDR2 is LQKENI. This CDR3 is built from 12 residues. The CDR3 region is CASSEQGTEAFF. The CDR3, as DNA: TGTGCCAGCTCCGAACAGGGTACTGAAGCTTTCTTT. The whole variable domain, filled in from reference TRBV18 and TRBJ1-1, reads NAGVMQNPRHLVRRRGQEARLRCSPMKGHSHVYWYRQLPEEGLKFMVYLQKENIIDESGMPKERFSAEFPKEGPSILRIQQVVRGDSAAYFCASSEQGTEAFFGQGTRLTVV.

This clone was seen only a few times. CDR3: CASSDPRSGGPPLNTGELFF. Written as DNA, the CDR3 is TGTGCCAGCAGCGACCCTCGGTCGGGGGGCCCCCCTCTGAACACCGGGGAGCTGTTTTTT. V and J are TRBV9 and TRBJ2-2; D possibly corresponds to TRBD2 (7 bases). This CDR3 has 20 amino acids. The V gene's germline CDR1 is SGDLS and CDR2 YYNGEE. Trimming left V 3 bases short and J 1 base short, with 25 bases between. Based on the CDR3 plus reference TRBV9 and TRBJ2-2, the full variable domain is DSGVTQTPKHLITATGQRVTLRCSPRSGDLSVYWYQQSLDQGLQFLIQYYNGEERAKGNILERFSAQQFPDLHSELNLSSLELGDSALYFCASSDPRSGGPPLNTGELFFGEGSRLTVL.

The gene calls are TRBV7-2 and TRBJ2-7; unclear D gene. V was clipped by 1 base and J by 4 bases, with 8 bases between them. This CDR3 contains 13 residues. The V gene's germline CDR1 is SGHTA and CDR2 FQGNSA. CDR3 nucleotide sequence: TGTGCCAGCAGCTTAGTACATGGTTACGAGCAGTACTTC. The encoded protein is CASSLVHGYEQYF.

This clone was seen a few times. This chain uses TRBV6-5 with TRBJ1-2; possibly TRBD1 for D (5 bases). The V gene's germline CDR1 is MNHEY and CDR2 SVGAGI. The V end was cut by 6 bases, the J end by 4 bases, with 12 bases between. This CDR3 is built from 13 residues. CDR3 amino acids: CASRRDLSYGYTF. The DNA of the CDR3 is TGTGCCAGCAGACGGGACTTAAGCTATGGCTACACCTTC.

The chain uses TRBV2 and TRBJ1-2; D is uncertain. CDR3 length equals 13 residues. V lost 3 bases and J lost 5, with 10 bases in between. In germline, CDR1 is SNHLY, CDR2 FYNNEI. The CDR3 DNA follows: TGTGCCAGCAGTGAGAGCCAGGCTTATGGCTACACCTTC. This gives the protein CASSESQAYGYTF.

The chain carries TRBV25-1 and TRBJ2-7, with D possibly matching TRBD1 (7 bases). Germline V gene data show CDR1 as MGHDK and CDR2 as SYGVNS. The CDR3 spans 14 residues. Between the trimmed V and J ends, which lost 7 bases and 2 bases, there was a span of 15 bases. CDR3 coding DNA: TGTGCCAGCACCCCAGGGGGACTGCCCTACGAGCAGTACTTC. As protein: CASTPGGLPYEQYF.

Regarding this clone: A junction end diverges from the germline sequence, so it may reflect a read error. The V and J genes are TRBV5-1 and TRBJ2-5, with 7 bases identical to TRBD1. Germline V gene data show CDR1 as SGHRS and CDR2 as YFSETQ. The CDR3 is made up of 14 amino acids. The CDR3 DNA sequence: TGCGTCAGCAGCTTGGGACAGCTAATAGAGACCCAGTACTTC. This codes for CVSSLGQLIETQYF. The whole variable domain, remainder taken from reference TRBV5-1 and TRBJ2-5, is KAGVTQTPRYLIKTRGQQVTLSCSPISGHRSVSWYQQTPGQGLQFLFEYFSETQRNKGNFPGRFSGRQFSNSRSEMNVSTLELGDSALYLCVSSLGQLIETQYFGPGTRLLVL.

The chain recombines TRBV7-7 with TRBJ2-5, with D possibly being TRBD1 (6 bases). Germline V lookup: CDR1 SSHAT, CDR2 FNYEAQ (reference sequence). The CDR3 consists of 16 residues. Trimming stripped 1 base from V and 5 bases from J, with 17 bases between. CDR3 DNA: TGTGCCAGCAGCTTAGTTGGGGACACCTCTTGGGAGACCCAGTACTTC. Protein sequence: CASSLVGDTSWETQYF.

The chain links TRBV7-9 to TRBJ1-2; 7 nucleotides agree with TRBD1. The CDR3 is made up of 14 amino acids. V was clipped by 4 bases and J by 3 bases; unmatched bases: 5. Germline V gene sequence: CDR1 SEHNR, CDR2 FQNEAQ (reference sequence). In DNA, the CDR3 is TGTGCCAGCAGCTCATCCGGGACAGACTATGGCTACACCTTC. Protein: CASSSSGTDYGYTF.

There are a few counts of this clone. This chain joins TRBV19 and TRBJ2-6, with TRBD2 as a possible D gene (6 bases). Per germline, CDR1 LNHDA and CDR2 SQIVND (reference sequence). Trimming removed 5 bases from V and 0 bases from J, with 8 bases in between. CDR3 length: 15 amino acids. In nucleotides, the CDR3 is TGTGCCAGTAGTGACGGGAGCTCTGGGGCCAACGTCCTGACTTTC. Translated, it gives CASSDGSSGANVLTF.

The V and J genes are TRBV9 and TRBJ2-5; D is perhaps TRBD1 (6 bases). The V gene lost 0 bases and the J gene lost 5 bases, with 17 bases spanning the gap. Germline V gene data show CDR1 as SGDLS and CDR2 as YYNGEE. There are 16 residues in the CDR3. CDR3 in DNA: TGTGCCAGCAGCGTAGGGGCGATACAGGGATTGGAGACCCAGTACTTC. Amino acids: CASSVGAIQGLETQYF.

The chain has TRBV5-1 and TRBJ1-6; tentative D call: TRBD1 (5 bases). The CDR3 has 15 residues. CDR1 and CDR2 (germline): SGHRS, YFSETQ. V was trimmed by 2 bases and J by 1 base, leaving 7 bases between them. CDR3 amino acids: CASSFQGSYNSPLHF. Here the CDR3 DNA reads TGCGCCAGCAGCTTTCAGGGTTCCTATAATTCACCCCTCCACTTT.

The rearrangement links TRBV6-1 to TRBJ2-5; D perhaps matches TRBD1 (5 bases). V lost 5 bases, J lost 7 bases, and 20 bases lay in between. The CDR3 runs to 15 residues. CDR1 is MNHNS and CDR2 is SASEGT in the germline V gene. CDR3: CASSHASSGIGTQYF. The CDR3 DNA follows: TGTGCCAGCAGTCACGCGTCTTCAGGGATAGGGACCCAGTACTTC.

The V gene is TRBV6-4, the J gene TRBJ2-1; 8 bases are shared with TRBD2. Germline assignment: CDR1 MRHNA and CDR2 SNTAGT. Germline trimming cut 6 bases from V and 2 bases from J; bases unmatched to any gene: 3. This CDR3 spans 14 amino acids. The CDR3 spells CASSAGGPYNEQFF. The CDR3 DNA follows: TGTGCCAGCAGCGCGGGGGGCCCCTACAATGAGCAGTTCTTC.

This clone was found a few times. The chain couples TRBV11-2 to TRBJ2-1; D not certain. Germline values: CDR1 SGHAT, CDR2 FQNNGV. With 3 bases removed from V and 8 bases from J, the gap between germline ends came to 11 bases. The CDR3 runs to 13 residues. DNA of the CDR3: TGTGCCAGCAGCTTTTCGGGTGGAGATGAGCAGTTCTTC. Translating gives CASSFSGGDEQFF.

For this clone: At one of its ends the junction is not consistent with the germline gene, which may arise from a read error. V is TRBV7-9 and J is TRBJ2-3; 10 bases map to TRBD1. The germline V gene has CDR1 SEHNR and CDR2 FQNEAQ (reference sequence). The CDR3 covers 15 residues. The CDR3 DNA reads TGTGCCAGCACCTTAGGACAGGGGGTTGGAGATACGCAGTATTTT. Its protein product is CASTLGQGVGDTQYF.

In this sample, this clone turned up a few times. The rearrangement links TRBV5-4 to TRBJ1-1, with D tentatively TRBD1 (5 bases). Trimming shortened V by 0 bases and J by 1 base, and 10 bases separated the two germline ends. CDR1 and CDR2 (germline): SGHNT, YYREEE (reference sequence). The CDR3 runs to 15 residues. CDR3 nucleotide sequence: TGTGCCAGCAGCTTGGCCACAGGAGAGAACACTGAAGCTTTCTTT. It encodes CASSLATGENTEAFF.